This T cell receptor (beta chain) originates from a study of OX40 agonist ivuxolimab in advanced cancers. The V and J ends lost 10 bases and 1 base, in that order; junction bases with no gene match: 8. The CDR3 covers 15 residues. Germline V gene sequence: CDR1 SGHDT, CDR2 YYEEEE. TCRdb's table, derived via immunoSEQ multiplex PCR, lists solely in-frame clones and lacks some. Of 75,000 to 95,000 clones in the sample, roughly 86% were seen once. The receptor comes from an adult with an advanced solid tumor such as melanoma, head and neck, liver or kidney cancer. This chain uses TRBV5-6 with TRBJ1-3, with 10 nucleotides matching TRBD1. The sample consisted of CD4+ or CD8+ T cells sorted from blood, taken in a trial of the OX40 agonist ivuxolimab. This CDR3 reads CAGGDRGTSGNTIYF. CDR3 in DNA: TGTGCCGGCGGGGACAGGGGCACATCTGGAAACACCATATATTTT.